The 14 T cell receptor beta chains below were found in one sample sequenced in a study of control samples from healthy donors and cancer patients. Measured with immunoSEQ multiplex PCR; TCRdb has only the in-frame clones, and not every one. The table records about 92,000 clones, roughly 78% of them present only once. The source material was blood. The receptors come from a woman in her sixties or seventies in good health.

The chain uses TRBV6-2 or TRBV6-3 and TRBJ2-1, with TRBD1 matching over 7 bases. J lost 6 bases, V lost 5 bases, and 13 bases had no gene match. The germline CDR1 and CDR2 sequences are MNHEY and SVGEGT. The CDR3 runs to 16 residues. The CDR3 loop is CASSAPRGPGINEQFF. The CDR3 DNA is TGTGCCAGCAGTGCACCTAGGGGGCCAGGTATCAATGAGCAGTTCTTC.

The gene calls are TRBV2 and TRBJ2-5; D might be TRBD1 or TRBD2, each matching 5 bases. The CDR3 runs 14 residues. Germline V gene sequence: CDR1 SNHLY, CDR2 FYNNEI. V dropped 3 bases and J dropped 1 base, with 9 bases sitting between them. CDR3 sequence: CASSDGALQETQYF. In DNA form, the CDR3 reads TGTGCCAGCAGTGACGGGGCCCTCCAAGAGACCCAGTACTTC.

This chain uses TRBV28 with TRBJ2-1; 7 bases align to TRBD2. Germline V lookup: CDR1 MDHEN, CDR2 SYDVKM. V was clipped by 6 bases and J by 8 bases; unmatched bases: 22. The CDR3 has 18 residues. Here the CDR3 DNA reads TGTGCCAGCAGATATTTAGTGGGGGGGACCCATAGTAGGGATGAGCAGTTCTTC. It specifies CASRYLVGGTHSRDEQFF.

The chain carries TRBV11-2 and TRBJ2-4; TRBD2 matches at 8 bases. In germline, CDR1 is SGHAT, CDR2 FQNNGV. The trim removed 5 bases at V and 6 bases at J, leaving 12 bases unmatched. This CDR3 is 16 amino acids long. CDR3 in DNA: TGTGCCAGCAGCCCCCCGAGCGGGAGTCGTTTAAACATTCAGTACTTC. Translated, it gives CASSPPSGSRLNIQYF.

This rearrangement joins TRBV19 to TRBJ2-7; TRBD1 matches 11 bases. With 7 bases clipped from V and 7 bases from J, the junction kept 6 bases outside the gene matches. This CDR3 is 13 amino acids long. In germline, CDR1 is LNHDA, CDR2 SQIVND (reference sequence). CDR3 region: CASKGQGVVEQYF. The CDR3 DNA reads TGTGCCAGTAAGGGACAGGGGGTGGTTGAGCAGTACTTC.

The V call is TRBV7-9, the J call TRBJ1-1; D remains unclear. The germline CDR1 and CDR2 sequences are SEHNR and FQNEAQ (reference sequence). CDR3 length: 11 amino acids. Trimming pared 5 bases from V and 6 bases from J, leaving 7 bases between. In nucleotides, the CDR3 is TGTGCCAGCAGCCCGTCCCCTGAAGCTTTCTTT. This gives the protein CASSPSPEAFF.

The chain is built from TRBV5-1 and TRBJ2-7, with TRBD1 as a possible D gene (5 bases). V dropped 6 bases and J dropped 4 bases, with 14 bases sitting between them. Germline CDR1 and CDR2: SGHRS and YFSETQ. The CDR3 covers 13 residues. DNA of the CDR3: TGCGCCAGCAAAAGAACAGGAGAGTACGAGCAGTACTTC. Its translation: CASKRTGEYEQYF. Full variable domain (outside the CDR3, taken from reference TRBV5-1 and TRBJ2-7): KAGVTQTPRYLIKTRGQQVTLSCSPISGHRSVSWYQQTPGQGLQFLFEYFSETQRNKGNFPGRFSGRQFSNSRSEMNVSTLELGDSALYLCASKRTGEYEQYFGPGTRLTVT.

The rearrangement links TRBV9 to TRBJ1-1; TRBD1 is a possible D gene (6 bases). The ends were cut back, 2 bases at V and 0 bases at J, with 8 bases in the middle. Germline V gives CDR1 SGDLS, CDR2 YYNGEE. CDR3 length: 14 residues. The CDR3 region has the DNA TGTGCCAGCAGCGTGGACAGAGTGAACACTGAAGCTTTCTTT. Translation: CASSVDRVNTEAFF. Full variable domain (missing parts from reference TRBV9 and TRBJ1-1): DSGVTQTPKHLITATGQRVTLRCSPRSGDLSVYWYQQSLDQGLQFLIQYYNGEERAKGNILERFSAQQFPDLHSELNLSSLELGDSALYFCASSVDRVNTEAFFGQGTRLTVV.

The gene calls are TRBV10-3 and TRBJ1-2, with 8 bases identical to TRBD1. After removal of 5 bases from V and 5 bases from J, the junction contained 4 bases not matched to a gene. In germline, CDR1 is ENHRY, CDR2 SYGVKD. This CDR3 has 13 amino acids. CDR3 coding DNA: TGTGCCATCAGTCGGGGACAGGCTTATGGCTACACCTTC. This sequence encodes CAISRGQAYGYTF.

V gene TRBV10-3 combines with J gene TRBJ2-3; possible D gene TRBD2, 5 bases. Germline CDR1 and CDR2: ENHRY and SYGVKD. V lost 4 bases, J lost 0 bases, and 8 bases lay in between. This CDR3 is built from 14 residues. The CDR3 nucleotides are TGTGCCATCAGTGTACCGGGGAGCACAGATACGCAGTATTTT. Translation gives CAISVPGSTDTQYF.

The genes are TRBV5-1 and TRBJ2-6, with D possibly being TRBD1 or TRBD2 (5 bases each). CDR3 length: 17 residues. Germline V lookup: CDR1 SGHRS, CDR2 YFSETQ. Trimming left V 1 base short and J 1 base short, with 12 bases between. The CDR3 region has the DNA TGCGCCAGCAGCTTGACGAGTGGGGGTTCTGGGGCCAACGTCCTGACTTTC. It is translated as CASSLTSGGSGANVLTF.

V gene TRBV7-6 combines with J gene TRBJ1-2; the D gene is possibly TRBD1 (5 bases). Germline V gene sequence: CDR1 SGHVS, CDR2 FNYEAQ. The CDR3 covers 14 residues. Trimming removed 2 bases at V and 6 bases at J, with 13 bases between. Written as DNA, the CDR3 is TGTGCCAGCAGCTTAAGGCAGGGCTGGGATGGCTACACCTTC. Protein product: CASSLRQGWDGYTF. Full variable domain (remainder filled in from reference TRBV7-6 and TRBJ1-2): GAGVSQSPRYKVTKRGQDVALRCDPISGHVSLYWYRQALGQGPEFLTYFNYEAQQDKSGLPNDRFSAERPEGSISTLTIQRTEQRDSAMYRCASSLRQGWDGYTFGSGTRLTVV.

V gene TRBV2 combines with J gene TRBJ1-5, with a tentative D call TRBD1 (6 bases). Per the germline V gene, CDR1 is SNHLY and CDR2 is FYNNEI. The CDR3 loop spans 16 amino acids. V lost 3 bases to trimming and J lost 0 bases, with 12 bases between them. CDR3 nucleotides: TGTGCCAGCAGTGAGGAACAGGGAATTAGCAATCAGCCCCAGCATTTT. Translated: CASSEEQGISNQPQHF.

This clone was recorded only once. This chain connects TRBV5-6 to TRBJ1-3; D is possibly TRBD1 (5 bases). The V and J ends lost 0 bases and 14 bases respectively, with 12 bases between them. The V gene's germline CDR1 is SGHDT and CDR2 YYEEEE. The CDR3 totals 12 residues. CDR3 amino acids: CASSLALQGVYF. As DNA, the CDR3 is TGTGCCAGCAGCTTGGCGCTCCAGGGAGTATATTTT.